This T cell receptor (beta chain) appears in the sequencing data of a study of T cell responses to AZD1222 COVID-19 vaccine. Study-level findings and limits: No day 14 peak samples; only post-peak repertoires were characterized. Donors were mostly white British, more females; clonal diversity possibly underestimated.

Sequencing was performed with immunoSEQ multiplex PCR; in TCRdb, only in-frame clones are kept and a portion is missing. This repertoire shows around 81,000 clones, around four fifths found once; its top ten account for about 3.1%. Concerning this clone: Its specificity is unknown.

CDR3 length: 18 residues. Germline V gene data show CDR1 as LGHNT and CDR2 as FRNRAP. Trimming removed 2 bases from V and 0 bases from J; junction bases left unmatched: 10. V usage is TRBV12-5 and J usage is TRBJ2-1; TRBD2 matches at 7 bases. Sequencing used peripheral blood, obtained on day 0 of AZD1222 vaccination. The origin of this receptor is an adult in good health. In DNA, the CDR3 is TGTGCTAGTGGTTTGACCCGGGGGGACCCGAGCTCCTACAATGAGCAGTTCTTC. This codes for CASGLTRGDPSSYNEQFF.